This T cell receptor beta chain appears in the sequencing data of a study of T cell responses to AZD1222 COVID-19 vaccine. Overall study: Researchers grouped second doses given at about 4 or about 12 weeks into one pool.

Only in-frame clones appear in the TCRdb table, and some are missing; sequencing was by immunoSEQ multiplex PCR. The table records about 190,000 clones, 94% of them present only once. The CDR3 has 13 residues. With 0 bases removed from V and 0 bases from J, the gap between germline ends came to 5 bases. The germline V gene has CDR1 GTSNPN and CDR2 SVGIG (reference sequence). Sequenced here: peripheral blood, sampled on day 0 of AZD1222 vaccination. This TCR came from an adult in good health. The chain combines TRBV30 with TRBJ1-2; no firm D call. The CDR3 protein is CAWSVGTNYGYTF. CDR3 nucleotide sequence: TGTGCCTGGAGTGTTGGCACTAACTATGGCTACACCTTC.